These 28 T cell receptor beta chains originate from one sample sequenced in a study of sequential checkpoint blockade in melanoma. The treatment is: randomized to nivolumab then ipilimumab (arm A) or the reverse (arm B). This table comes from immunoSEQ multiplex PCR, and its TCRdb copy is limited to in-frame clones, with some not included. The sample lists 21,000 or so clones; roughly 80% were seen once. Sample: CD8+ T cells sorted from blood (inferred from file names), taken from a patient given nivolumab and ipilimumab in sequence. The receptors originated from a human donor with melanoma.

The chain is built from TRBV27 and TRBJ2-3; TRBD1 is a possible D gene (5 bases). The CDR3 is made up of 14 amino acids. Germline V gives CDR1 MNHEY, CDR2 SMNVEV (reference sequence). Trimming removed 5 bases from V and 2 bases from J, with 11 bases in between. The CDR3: CASSLRQSTDTQYF. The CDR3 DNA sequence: TGTGCCAGCAGTCTTCGACAGTCCACAGATACGCAGTATTTT.

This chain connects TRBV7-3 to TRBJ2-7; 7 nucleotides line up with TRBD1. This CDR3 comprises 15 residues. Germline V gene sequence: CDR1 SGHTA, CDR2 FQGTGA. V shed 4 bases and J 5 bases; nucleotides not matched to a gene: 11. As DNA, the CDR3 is TGTGCCAGCAGCTGGAACCCGGGACAGCTAAACGAGCAGTACTTC. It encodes CASSWNPGQLNEQYF.

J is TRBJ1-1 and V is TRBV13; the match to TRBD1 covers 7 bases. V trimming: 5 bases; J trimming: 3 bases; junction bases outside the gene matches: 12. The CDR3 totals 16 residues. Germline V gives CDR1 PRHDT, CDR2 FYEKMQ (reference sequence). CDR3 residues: CASSPMTDRADTEAFF. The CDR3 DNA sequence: TGTGCCAGCAGCCCAATGACCGACAGGGCGGACACTGAAGCTTTCTTT. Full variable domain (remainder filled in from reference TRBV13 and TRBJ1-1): AAGVIQSPRHLIKEKRETATLKCYPIPRHDTVYWYQQGPGQDPQFLISFYEKMQSDKGSIPDRFSAQQFSDYHSELNMSSLELGDSALYFCASSPMTDRADTEAFFGQGTRLTVV.

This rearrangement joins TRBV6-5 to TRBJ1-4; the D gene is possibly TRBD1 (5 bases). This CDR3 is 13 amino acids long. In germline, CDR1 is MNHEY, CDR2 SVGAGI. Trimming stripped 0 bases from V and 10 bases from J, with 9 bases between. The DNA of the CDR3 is TGTGCCAGCAGTTACTCGGGCGGGGGAAAACTGTTTTTT. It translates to CASSYSGGGKLFF.

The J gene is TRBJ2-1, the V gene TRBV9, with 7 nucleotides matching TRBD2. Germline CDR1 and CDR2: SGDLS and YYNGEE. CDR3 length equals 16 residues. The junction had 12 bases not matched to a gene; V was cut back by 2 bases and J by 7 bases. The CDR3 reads CASSVGGSSPWNEQFF. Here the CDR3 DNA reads TGTGCCAGCAGCGTGGGAGGGAGTTCCCCTTGGAATGAGCAGTTCTTC.

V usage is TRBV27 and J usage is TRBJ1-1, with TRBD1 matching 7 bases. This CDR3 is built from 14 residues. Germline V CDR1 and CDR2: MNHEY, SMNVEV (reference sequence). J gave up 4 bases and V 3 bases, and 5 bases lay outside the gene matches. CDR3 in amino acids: CASSFRQGGTEAFF. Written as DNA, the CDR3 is TGTGCCAGCAGTTTCCGACAGGGTGGCACTGAAGCTTTCTTT.

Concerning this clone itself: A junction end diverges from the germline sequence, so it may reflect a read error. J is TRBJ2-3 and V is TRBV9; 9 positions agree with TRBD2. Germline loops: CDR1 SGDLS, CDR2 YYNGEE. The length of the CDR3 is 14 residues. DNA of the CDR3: TGTGCCAGCAGCGTTAGCGGGGGATCAGATATGCAGTATTTT. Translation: CASSVSGGSDMQYF.

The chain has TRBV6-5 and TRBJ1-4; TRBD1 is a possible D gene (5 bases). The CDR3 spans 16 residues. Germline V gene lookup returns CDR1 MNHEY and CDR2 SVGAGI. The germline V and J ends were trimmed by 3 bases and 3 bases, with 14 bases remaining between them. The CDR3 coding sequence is TGTGCCAGCAGTTATAGGGACGGGGGTTCTAATGAAAAACTGTTTTTT. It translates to CASSYRDGGSNEKLFF.

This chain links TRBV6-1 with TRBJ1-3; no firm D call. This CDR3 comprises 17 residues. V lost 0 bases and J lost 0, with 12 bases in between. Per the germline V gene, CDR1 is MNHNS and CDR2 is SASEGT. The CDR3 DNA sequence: TGTGCCAGCAGTGAAGCTGGGCCATTTAGCTCTGGAAACACCATATATTTT. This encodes CASSEAGPFSSGNTIYF.

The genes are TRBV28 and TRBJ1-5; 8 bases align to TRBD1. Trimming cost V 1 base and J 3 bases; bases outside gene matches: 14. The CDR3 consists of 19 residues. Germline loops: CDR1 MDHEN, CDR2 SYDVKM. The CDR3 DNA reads TGTGCCAGCAGTTTATTTTCGGACAGGGCTCCTTACCACAATCAGCCCCAGCATTTT. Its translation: CASSLFSDRAPYHNQPQHF.

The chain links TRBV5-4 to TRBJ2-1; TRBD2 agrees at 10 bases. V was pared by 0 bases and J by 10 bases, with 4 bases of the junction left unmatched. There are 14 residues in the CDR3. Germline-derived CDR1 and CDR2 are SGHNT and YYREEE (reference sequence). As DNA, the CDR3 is TGTGCCAGCAGCTTGGAGGTGACTAGCGGGGAGCAGTTCTTC. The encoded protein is CASSLEVTSGEQFF.

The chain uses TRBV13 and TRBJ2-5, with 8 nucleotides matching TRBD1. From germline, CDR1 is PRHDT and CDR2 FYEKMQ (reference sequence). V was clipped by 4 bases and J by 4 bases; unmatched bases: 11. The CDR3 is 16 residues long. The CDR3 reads CASSSIGQGRGETQYF. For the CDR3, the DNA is TGTGCCAGCAGCTCCATCGGACAGGGACGAGGAGAGACCCAGTACTTC.

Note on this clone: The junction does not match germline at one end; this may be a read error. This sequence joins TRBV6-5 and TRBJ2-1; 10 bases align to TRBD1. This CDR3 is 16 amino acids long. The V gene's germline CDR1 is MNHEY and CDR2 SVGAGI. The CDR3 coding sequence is TGTGCCAGCAGCTACTACGGGACAGGGGTTTACGATGAGCAGTTCTTC. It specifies CASSYYGTGVYDEQFF.

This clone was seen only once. The DNA of the CDR3 is TGTGCCATCAGTGAGGCAGGGTTGCAGCCCCAGCATTTT. Protein sequence: CAISEAGLQPQHF. The genes are TRBV10-3 and TRBJ1-5; D is possibly TRBD1 (5 bases). The V end was cut by 2 bases, the J end by 7 bases, with 9 bases between. CDR3 length: 13 residues. Germline lookup yields CDR1 ENHRY and CDR2 SYGVKD.

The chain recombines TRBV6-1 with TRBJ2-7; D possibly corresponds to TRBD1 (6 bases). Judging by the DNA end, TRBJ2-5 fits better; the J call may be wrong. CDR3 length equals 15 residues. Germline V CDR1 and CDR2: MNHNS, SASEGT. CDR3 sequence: CASRERTVPQETQYF. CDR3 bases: TGTGCCAGCAGGGAACGGACAGTCCCCCAAGAGACCCAGTACTTC.

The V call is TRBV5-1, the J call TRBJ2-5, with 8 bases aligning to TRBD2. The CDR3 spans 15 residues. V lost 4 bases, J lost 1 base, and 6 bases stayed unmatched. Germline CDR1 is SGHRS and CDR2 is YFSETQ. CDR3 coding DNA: TGCGCCAGCAGCCCCAGGACTAGCAGCCAAGAGACCCAGTACTTC. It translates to CASSPRTSSQETQYF. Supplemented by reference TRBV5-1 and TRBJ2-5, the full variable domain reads KAGVTQTPRYLIKTRGQQVTLSCSPISGHRSVSWYQQTPGQGLQFLFEYFSETQRNKGNFPGRFSGRQFSNSRSEMNVSTLELGDSALYLCASSPRTSSQETQYFGPGTRLLVL.

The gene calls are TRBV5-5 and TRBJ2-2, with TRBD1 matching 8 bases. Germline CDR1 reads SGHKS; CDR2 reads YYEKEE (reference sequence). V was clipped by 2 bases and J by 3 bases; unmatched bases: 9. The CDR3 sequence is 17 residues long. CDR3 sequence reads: CASSFRTGSDDTGELFF. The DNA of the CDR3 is TGTGCCAGCAGCTTCAGGACAGGGTCGGATGACACCGGGGAGCTGTTTTTT.

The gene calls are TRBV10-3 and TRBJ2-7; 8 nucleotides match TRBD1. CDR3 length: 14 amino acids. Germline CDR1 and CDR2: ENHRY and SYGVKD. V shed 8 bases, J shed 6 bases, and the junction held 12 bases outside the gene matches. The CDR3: CAISLGDRPAEQYF. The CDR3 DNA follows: TGTGCCATCTCCCTAGGGGACAGGCCCGCCGAGCAGTACTTC.

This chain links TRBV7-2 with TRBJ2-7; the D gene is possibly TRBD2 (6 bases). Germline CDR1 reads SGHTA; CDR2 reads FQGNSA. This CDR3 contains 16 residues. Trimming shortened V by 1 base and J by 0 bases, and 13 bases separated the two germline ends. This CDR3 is CASSLVARGYSYEQYF. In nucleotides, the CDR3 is TGTGCCAGCAGCTTAGTAGCGCGGGGCTACTCCTACGAGCAGTACTTC.

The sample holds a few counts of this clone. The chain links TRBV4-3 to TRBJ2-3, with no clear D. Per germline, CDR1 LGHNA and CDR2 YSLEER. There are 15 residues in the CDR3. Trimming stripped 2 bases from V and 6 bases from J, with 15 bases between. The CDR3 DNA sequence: TGCGCCAGCAGCCAAAGGAACGGAAAGGAGGATACGCAGTATTTT. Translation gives CASSQRNGKEDTQYF.

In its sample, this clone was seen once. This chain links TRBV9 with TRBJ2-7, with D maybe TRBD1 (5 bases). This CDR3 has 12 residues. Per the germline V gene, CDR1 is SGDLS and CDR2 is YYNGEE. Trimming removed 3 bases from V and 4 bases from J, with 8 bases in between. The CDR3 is CASSGQGYEQYF. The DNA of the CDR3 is TGTGCCAGCAGCGGGCAGGGTTACGAGCAGTACTTC.

CDR3 sequence (DNA): TGTGCCAGTAGACCGCCCTGGACTAGCGATGAGCAGTTCTTC. Translation: CASRPPWTSDEQFF. The chain carries TRBV19 and TRBJ2-1; 9 positions agree with TRBD2. The length of the CDR3 is 14 residues. Germline CDR1 reads LNHDA; CDR2 reads SQIVND (reference sequence). Losses at the gene ends were 6 bases for V and 8 bases for J; bases not matched to a gene: 8.

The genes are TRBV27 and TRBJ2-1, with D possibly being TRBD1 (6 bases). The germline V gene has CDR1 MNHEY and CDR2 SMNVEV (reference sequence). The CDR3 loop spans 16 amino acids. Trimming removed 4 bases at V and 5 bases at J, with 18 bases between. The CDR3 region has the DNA TGTGCCAGCAGTTCTCAGGGGTTGTGGGGACACAATGAGCAGTTCTTC. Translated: CASSSQGLWGHNEQFF.

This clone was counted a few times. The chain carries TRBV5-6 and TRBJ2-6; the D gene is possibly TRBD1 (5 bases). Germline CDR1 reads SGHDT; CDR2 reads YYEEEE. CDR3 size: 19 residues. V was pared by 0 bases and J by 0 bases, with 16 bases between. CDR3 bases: TGTGCCAGCAGCTTGGTTTCAGGGTCTGACAGCTCTGGGGCCAACGTCCTGACTTTC. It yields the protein CASSLVSGSDSSGANVLTF.

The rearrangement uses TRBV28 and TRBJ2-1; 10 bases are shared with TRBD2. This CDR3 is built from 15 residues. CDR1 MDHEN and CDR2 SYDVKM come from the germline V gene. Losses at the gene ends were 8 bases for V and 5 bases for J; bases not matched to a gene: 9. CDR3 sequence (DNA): TGTGCCAGCCGCATTCTAGCGGGAGCTAACAATGAGCAGTTCTTC. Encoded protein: CASRILAGANNEQFF.

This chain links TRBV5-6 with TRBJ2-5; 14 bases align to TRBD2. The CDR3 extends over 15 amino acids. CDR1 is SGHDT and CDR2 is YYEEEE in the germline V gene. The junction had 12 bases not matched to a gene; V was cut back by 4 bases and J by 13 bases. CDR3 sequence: CASSPQGLAGGVGYF. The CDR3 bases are TGTGCCAGCAGCCCGCAAGGACTAGCGGGAGGTGTTGGGTACTTC.

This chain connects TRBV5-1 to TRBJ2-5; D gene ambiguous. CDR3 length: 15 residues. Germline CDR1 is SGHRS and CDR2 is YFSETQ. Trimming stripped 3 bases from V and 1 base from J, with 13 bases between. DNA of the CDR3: TGCGCCAGCAGCTCCAGGCTGTCGGTCCAAGAGACCCAGTACTTC. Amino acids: CASSSRLSVQETQYF. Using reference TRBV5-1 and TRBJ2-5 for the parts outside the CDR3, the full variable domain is KAGVTQTPRYLIKTRGQQVTLSCSPISGHRSVSWYQQTPGQGLQFLFEYFSETQRNKGNFPGRFSGRQFSNSRSEMNVSTLELGDSALYLCASSSRLSVQETQYFGPGTRLLVL.

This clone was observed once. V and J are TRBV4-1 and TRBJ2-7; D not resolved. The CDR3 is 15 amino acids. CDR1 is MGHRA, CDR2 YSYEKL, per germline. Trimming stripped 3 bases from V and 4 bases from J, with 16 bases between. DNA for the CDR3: TGCGCCAGCAGCCACGAACAGAGAAGTGGGTACGAGCAGTACTTC. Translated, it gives CASSHEQRSGYEQYF.